The table lists the clone carrying this T cell receptor beta chain with a few counts. The CDR3 is 15 amino acids. Per germline, CDR1 MNHEY and CDR2 SVGAGI. V lost 0 bases and J 0 bases, leaving 6 bases between the germline ends. The data stem from a study of graft-versus-host responses after intestinal transplantation. Study as a whole: Recipients across the board were started on anti-thymocyte globulin induction, then kept on tacrolimus and steroids for two to four years.

The method was immunoSEQ multiplex PCR; TCRdb's version includes in-frame clones alone and lacks a portion of them. The table has about 19,000 clones, about 93% seen once. The receptor's source is a human patient who received an intestinal transplant, so some T cells may come from the graft donor. The chain recombines TRBV6-5 with TRBJ1-5; D remains ambiguous. The sequencing used PBMCs, collected 350 to 400 days after transplant. This CDR3 reads CASSYSGFSNQPQHF. CDR3 sequence (DNA): TGTGCCAGCAGTTACTCAGGGTTTAGCAATCAGCCCCAGCATTTT.